These 20 T cell receptor beta chains were all obtained from the same sample, sequenced in a study of cytomegalovirus exposure and HLA in healthy donors. PCR was performed using 60 Vbeta and 13 Jbeta primers. Produced via immunoSEQ multiplex PCR; TCRdb's table is partial and in-frame only. The data contain some 150,000 clones, approximately 10% of them singletons. The material sequenced was PBMCs. These receptors originate from a woman in her thirties or forties in good health and CMV-seropositive.

The rearrangement links TRBV19 to TRBJ2-7, with 7 nucleotides matching TRBD1. The CDR3 is 13 residues long. The V gene end was trimmed by 4 bases and the J gene end by 2 bases; junction bases not matched to a gene: 2. Germline V CDR1 and CDR2: LNHDA, SQIVND (reference sequence). CDR3 bases: TGTGCCAGTAGTAACAGGGGCACCTACGAGCAGTACTTC. It codes for CASSNRGTYEQYF.

The chain couples TRBV7-2 to TRBJ2-7; 8 bases agree with TRBD1. This CDR3 comprises 14 residues. Germline CDR1 reads SGHTA; CDR2 reads FQGNSA. V lost 5 bases to trimming and J lost 4 bases; unmatched junction nucleotides: 7. The CDR3 sequence: CASSQSTGGYEQYF. CDR3 bases: TGTGCCAGCAGCCAGTCTACAGGGGGGTACGAGCAGTACTTC. Complete variable domain (other parts from reference TRBV7-2 and TRBJ2-7): GAGVSQSPSNKVTEKGKDVELRCDPISGHTALYWYRQSLGQGLEFLIYFQGNSAPDKSGLPSDRFSAERTGGSVSTLTIQRTQQEDSAVYLCASSQSTGGYEQYFGPGTRLTVT.

This clone was picked up a small number of times. The CDR3 coding sequence is TGTGCCAGCAGCAAGGGTCTTGGGGGCCAGGGCTACACCTTC. Its protein is CASSKGLGGQGYTF. The chain employs TRBV7-9 and TRBJ1-2, with TRBD1 as a possible D gene (6 bases). The CDR3 covers 14 residues. Germline lookup yields CDR1 SEHNR and CDR2 FQNEAQ (reference sequence). The V gene lost 5 bases and the J gene lost 8 bases, with 18 bases spanning the gap.

This clone was counted a few times. The chain couples TRBV18 to TRBJ2-5, with 8 bases lining up with TRBD1. The CDR3 is 15 amino acids. The J segment lost 4 bases and the V segment lost 1 base, leaving 5 bases of the junction unmatched. The germline V gene encodes CDR1 KGHSH and CDR2 LQKENI. Written as DNA, the CDR3 is TGTGCCAGCTCACCACGACTGACAGGGGCAGAGACCCAGTACTTC. Amino acid sequence: CASSPRLTGAETQYF.

The chain employs TRBV7-6 and TRBJ2-1; 9 nucleotides align to TRBD2. Unmatched junction bases numbered 9, after V lost 5 bases and J lost 4 bases. Germline V gene sequence: CDR1 SGHVS, CDR2 FNYEAQ. The CDR3 is made up of 16 amino acids. In nucleotides, the CDR3 is TGTGCCAGCAGCCCACTTAGCGGGGGTCGTTACAATGAGCAGTTCTTC. Its protein product is CASSPLSGGRYNEQFF. The complete variable domain, with remaining parts taken from reference TRBV7-6 and TRBJ2-1, reads GAGVSQSPRYKVTKRGQDVALRCDPISGHVSLYWYRQALGQGPEFLTYFNYEAQQDKSGLPNDRFSAERPEGSISTLTIQRTEQRDSAMYRCASSPLSGGRYNEQFFGPGTRLTVL.

This clone has a single count. The rearrangement uses TRBV11-3 and TRBJ2-3; TRBD2 agrees at 8 bases. V dropped 5 bases and J dropped 1; count of bases not matched to a gene: 5. Germline V gene data show CDR1 as SGHNT and CDR2 as YENEEA. CDR3 length equals 15 residues. The CDR3 DNA reads TGTGCCAGCAGCCTCGAAGCGGGAGGCACAGATACGCAGTATTTT. Residues: CASSLEAGGTDTQYF.

This clone was observed a handful of times. V and J are TRBV19 and TRBJ1-2; D not resolved. V lost 3 bases and J lost 5, with 13 bases in between. This CDR3 has 14 residues. Germline values: CDR1 LNHDA, CDR2 SQIVND (reference sequence). The CDR3, as DNA: TGTGCCAGTAGTATTATCGGAGGGCAGTATGGCTACACCTTC. Its protein product is CASSIIGGQYGYTF. Full variable domain (rest looked up from reference TRBV19 and TRBJ1-2): DGGITQSPKYLFRKEGQNVTLSCEQNLNHDAMYWYRQDPGQGLRLIYYSQIVNDFQKGDIAEGYSVSREKKESFPLTVTSAQKNPTAFYLCASSIIGGQYGYTFGSGTRLTVV.

This chain joins TRBV5-1 and TRBJ1-2, with D unclear. Deletions cut 4 bases from V and 4 bases from J, with 8 bases between. The CDR3 contains 12 residues. Germline V gene lookup returns CDR1 SGHRS and CDR2 YFSETQ. CDR3 loop: CASSLDGYGYTF. In nucleotides, the CDR3 is TGCGCCAGCAGCCTGGACGGCTATGGCTACACCTTC.

The CDR3 DNA sequence: TGTGCCAGCAGCGTCGGAGGGACAGGTGGATCGGAGACCCAGTACTTC. This codes for CASSVGGTGGSETQYF. The V gene is TRBV9, the J gene TRBJ2-5; 8 bases match TRBD1. After removal of 2 bases from V and 5 bases from J, the junction contained 11 bases not matched to a gene. The CDR3 totals 16 residues. Germline CDR1 SGDLS, CDR2 YYNGEE. The variable domain in full, with the rest retrieved from reference TRBV9 and TRBJ2-5, is DSGVTQTPKHLITATGQRVTLRCSPRSGDLSVYWYQQSLDQGLQFLIQYYNGEERAKGNILERFSAQQFPDLHSELNLSSLELGDSALYFCASSVGGTGGSETQYFGPGTRLLVL.

This clone occurred a few times. V is TRBV5-5 and J is TRBJ1-1; D ambiguous. The germline V gene has CDR1 SGHKS and CDR2 YYEKEE (reference sequence). The CDR3 sequence is 14 residues long. Trimming shortened V by 3 bases and J by 0 bases, and 9 bases separated the two germline ends. This CDR3 is CASSSTTMNTEAFF. CDR3 DNA sequence: TGTGCCAGCAGCTCCACAACGATGAACACTGAAGCTTTCTTT. The full variable domain, in which reference TRBV5-5 and TRBJ1-1 provide the parts outside the CDR3, is DAGVTQSPTHLIKTRGQQVTLRCSPISGHKSVSWYQQVLGQGPQFIFQYYEKEERGRGNFPDRFSARQFPNYSSELNVNALLLGDSALYLCASSSTTMNTEAFFGQGTRLTVV.

The V call is TRBV7-8, the J call TRBJ1-1, with D perhaps TRBD1 (6 bases). Germline V gene data show CDR1 as SGHVS and CDR2 as FQNEAQ. The CDR3 runs to 13 residues. CDR3 protein: CAYWTVQNTEAFF. CDR3 coding DNA: TGTGCTTACTGGACAGTACAGAACACTGAAGCTTTCTTT.

The rearrangement links TRBV20-1 to TRBJ1-3, with D possibly TRBD1 on 6 matching bases. V was pared by 2 bases and J by 9 bases, with 8 bases between. The CDR3 consists of 11 residues. CDR1 and CDR2 from the germline V gene are DFQATT and SNEGSKA (reference sequence). CDR3 region: CSARQGSTIYF. The CDR3 coding sequence is TGCAGTGCTAGACAGGGGAGCACCATATATTTT.

The chain is built from TRBV18 and TRBJ2-3; 8 nucleotides align to TRBD2. Germline V lookup: CDR1 KGHSH, CDR2 LQKENI. The CDR3 has 17 residues. The V gene end was trimmed by 8 bases and the J gene end by 0 bases; junction bases not matched to a gene: 13. The CDR3, as DNA: TGTGCCAGCCTGGGAGGCGGGGGGTACGCTAGCACAGATACGCAGTATTTT. It codes for CASLGGGGYASTDTQYF.

The V and J genes are TRBV4-1 and TRBJ1-5; TRBD1 aligns across 7 bases. J lost 4 bases, V lost 2 bases, and 2 bases had no gene match. CDR1 and CDR2 (germline): MGHRA, YSYEKL. The CDR3 is 14 amino acids. The CDR3 here is CASSQRDRNQPQHF. The DNA of the CDR3 is TGCGCCAGCAGCCAACGGGACAGAAATCAGCCCCAGCATTTT.

This clone occurred a few times. CDR3 bases: TGCGCCAGCGGTGGACAGGGGCGGGAGGAAAAACTGTTTTTT. Translating gives CASGGQGREEKLFF. The rearrangement links TRBV5-1 to TRBJ1-4, with 9 bases fitting TRBD1. The germline gives CDR1 SGHRS, CDR2 YFSETQ. V trimming: 7 bases; J trimming: 8 bases; junction bases outside the gene matches: 9. This CDR3 has 14 amino acids.

As for this clone: This CDR3 is also generated by other DNA sequences in the sample. The rearrangement uses TRBV2 and TRBJ1-6; TRBD1 might be the D (5 bases). The V gene lost 7 bases and the J gene lost 10 bases, with 17 bases spanning the gap. This CDR3 contains 14 residues. Germline lookup yields CDR1 SNHLY and CDR2 FYNNEI. CDR3: CASIGGRALSPLHF. DNA of the CDR3: TGTGCCAGCATAGGCGGCAGGGCGTTATCACCCCTCCACTTT.

This clone came up a few times. The genes are TRBV5-4 and TRBJ1-1; TRBD1 agrees at 7 bases. J gave up 1 base and V 4 bases, and 1 base lay outside the gene matches. This CDR3 comprises 13 residues. CDR1 and CDR2 (germline): SGHNT, YYREEE (reference sequence). CDR3 DNA: TGTGCCAGCAGCCGACAGGGGAACACTGAAGCTTTCTTT. This encodes CASSRQGNTEAFF. Full variable domain (missing parts from reference TRBV5-4 and TRBJ1-1): ETGVTQSPTHLIKTRGQQVTLRCSSQSGHNTVSWYQQALGQGPQFIFQYYREEENGRGNFPPRFSGLQFPNYSSELNVNALELDDSALYLCASSRQGNTEAFFGQGTRLTVV.

This chain joins TRBV5-6 and TRBJ2-5; D perhaps matches TRBD1 (6 bases). V lost 0 bases and J 5 bases, leaving 14 bases between the germline ends. Germline values: CDR1 SGHDT, CDR2 YYEEEE. The CDR3 contains 15 residues. DNA of the CDR3: TGTGCCAGCAGCTTGGCCGTAAACAGGGAGGAGACCCAGTACTTC. This gives the protein CASSLAVNREETQYF.

The genes are TRBV19 and TRBJ2-7; tentative D call: TRBD2 (6 bases). The germline V gene has CDR1 LNHDA and CDR2 SQIVND (reference sequence). V was trimmed by 7 bases and J by 0 bases, leaving 10 bases between them. This CDR3 spans 13 amino acids. The CDR3 here is CASNRGDSYEQYF. DNA of the CDR3: TGTGCCAGTAACCGCGGGGACTCCTACGAGCAGTACTTC.

The chain employs TRBV11-2 and TRBJ2-1; a possible D gene is TRBD1 (6 bases). This CDR3 has 16 amino acids. The V gene lost 3 bases and the J gene lost 3 bases, with 15 bases spanning the gap. Germline V gene data show CDR1 as SGHAT and CDR2 as FQNNGV. CDR3 sequence reads: CASSLGLETGYNEQFF. CDR3 DNA: TGTGCCAGCAGCTTGGGGTTGGAGACAGGCTACAATGAGCAGTTCTTC.